This T cell receptor (beta chain) was captured in a study of T cells after yellow fever vaccination. Study background: The fractions with low cell numbers were processed using SMART-Seq v4 Ultra Low Input. Points from the study as a whole: Contaminants from the bulk population, in the form of abundant clonotypes, could be found in FACS-sorted repertoires. The secondary response peaked faster, at day 5 versus 15, but was weaker.

The CDR3 covers 13 residues. Germline V gene sequence: CDR1 SQVTM, CDR2 ANQGSEA. V dropped 7 bases and J dropped 4 bases, with 14 bases sitting between them. The table lists this clonotype with a few counts. Its target is not known. A universal primer site and UMIs were added as TCR cDNA was made by 5'RACE template switching. TCRdb itself ran the 5' RACE reads through MiXCR, one entry per CDR3 protein. The profile covers about 510,000 distinct CDR3 sequences, with about a fifth appearing a single time and about 15% taken by the ten largest. Sequencing used PBMCs, obtained around 3 weeks after the first yellow fever vaccination. V and J are TRBV29-1 and TRBJ2-1, with D perhaps matching TRBD2 (6 bases). The origin of this receptor is a man aged 18 to 35 who received the YFV17D yellow fever vaccine. The CDR3 DNA sequence: TGCAGCGGGCTGCTTAGCGGTTACAATGAGCAGTTCTTC. It specifies CSGLLSGYNEQFF.